This T cell receptor (beta chain) was sequenced during a study of Ad26.COV2.S vaccination and SARS-CoV-2 variants. Study information: Donor had been placed in the Ad26.COV2.S arm of the COV1001 trial. The authors gave Ad26.COV2.S intramuscularly, either once or twice 56 days apart.

Overall study findings and caveats: Similar non-spike TCR breadth was observed in recipients of vaccine and of placebo.

Assay: immunoSEQ multiplex PCR; the TCRdb copy retains only in-frame clones and omits some. Of about 380,000 clones in the sample, roughly four fifths were seen once. Comments on this clone: Its specificity is unknown.

The treatment: roughly 20 received Ad26.COV2.S at low or high dose, single or two shots; about 5 received placebo; per-sample allocation not given. Collection of samples fell on day 63 after the first vaccine or placebo injection. Donor was an adult aged 18-55 years in Boston. The starting material was peripheral blood, obtained in a trial of Ad26.COV2.S vaccine versus placebo. This clonotype was sampled from a person aged 18 to 65 who received the Ad26.COV2.S COVID-19 vaccine or a placebo.

The CDR3 nucleotides are TGTGCCAGCCGGGACAGGGATTTTCAGCCCCAGCATTTT. Its protein is CASRDRDFQPQHF. V is TRBV12-3 or TRBV12-4 and J is TRBJ1-5; 9 nucleotides agree with TRBD1. The CDR3 runs to 13 residues. V lost 8 bases and J lost 6; bases outside the gene matches: 5.